A selection of T cell receptor beta chains follows, all from one sample in a study of CD8+CD57+ T cells in acquired aplastic anemia. A single record per CDR3 protein comes from TCRdb applying MiXCR to the reads. The profile shows some 200,000 distinct CDR3 sequences, less than 60% of them singletons. Source material: sorted CD4+, CD8+, or CD8+CD57+ T cells (not recorded which) from PBMCs. The source of these receptors is a human donor with aplastic anemia. Each CDR3 is given with its conserved first and last residue. Each record gives: J gene, CDR3 length, V gene, clone size, D gene, CDR3 protein, CDR3 DNA. D genes are given only for firm matches. A clone size is listed for some rows: how often the clone was seen (once, few, many), or a class if it is expanded.

TRBJ2-1,17,TRBV4-3,few,-,CASSQSLGARSYNEQFF,TGCGCCAGCAGCCAATCGTTGGGTGCCCGCTCCTACAATGAGCAGTTCTTC
TRBJ2-3,15,TRBV20-1,-,-,CSAIQSDTSTDTQYF,TGCAGTGCTATACAATCGGATACTAGCACAGATACGCAGTATTTT
TRBJ1-6,13,TRBV19,-,TRBD1,CASSRDRDSPLHF,TGTGCCAGTAGTAGGGACAGAGATTCACCCCTCCACTTT
TRBJ1-2,14,TRBV10-3,-,TRBD1,CAISAPRGTGGYTF,TGTGCCATCAGTGCCCCACGGGGGACAGGGGGCTACACCTTC
TRBJ2-2,14,TRBV24-1,many,-,CAVSRGTGSGELFF,TGTGCCGTATCAAGGGGGACGGGCTCCGGGGAGCTGTTTTTT
TRBJ1-2,14,TRBV7-9,-,-,CASSSGQGQGGYTF,TGTGCCAGCAGCTCTGGTCAGGGCCAGGGTGGCTACACCTTC
TRBJ1-4,13,TRBV20-1,few,-,CSARDSLREKLFF,TGCAGTGCTAGAGACTCCCTCCGGGAAAAACTGTTTTTT
TRBJ2-7,13,TRBV27,-,TRBD1,CASSLGQRYEQYF,TGTGCCAGCAGTTTGGGACAGAGGTACGAGCAGTACTTC
TRBJ1-4,15,TRBV20-1,-,TRBD1,CSASWDRVPNEKLFF,TGCAGTGCTAGTTGGGACAGGGTCCCCAATGAAAAACTGTTTTTT
TRBJ1-5,13,TRBV12-3/TRBV12-4,-,TRBD1,CASRTGVKQPQHF,TGTGCCAGCAGGACAGGGGTAAAACAGCCCCAGCATTTT
TRBJ2-1,15,TRBV9,many,-,CASSAQLGSYNEQFF,TGTGCCAGCAGCGCCCAATTGGGGTCCTACAATGAGCAGTTCTTC
TRBJ1-2,13,TRBV25-1,-,TRBD1,CASSDGTAYGYAF,TGTGCCAGCAGTGATGGGACAGCCTATGGCTACGCCTTC
TRBJ1-4,15,TRBV24-1,many,TRBD1,CATSDPGQGEEKLFF,TGTGCCACCAGTGATCCGGGACAGGGGGAGGAAAAACTGTTTTTT
TRBJ2-7,12,TRBV27,many,-,CASAGSSYEQYF,TGTGCCAGCGCGGGATCATCCTACGAGCAGTACTTC
TRBJ1-2,11,TRBV5-4,-,-,CASSLAHGYTF,TGTGCCAGCAGCCTCGCACATGGCTACACCTTC
TRBJ1-1,16,TRBV7-9,-,TRBD1,CASSPPRDRGLTEAFF,TGTGCCAGCAGTCCCCCCCGGGACAGGGGTTTAACTGAAGCTTTCTTT
TRBJ2-6,14,TRBV2,-,TRBD2,CASRGEAGANVLTF,TGTGCCAGCAGGGGCGAAGCGGGAGCCAACGTCCTGACTTTC
TRBJ1-1,15,TRBV5-1,many,TRBD1,CASSLEAGGYTEAFF,TGCGCCAGCAGCTTGGAGGCAGGGGGGTACACTGAAGCTTTCTTT
TRBJ1-5,16,TRBV7-8,-,-,CASSAKPGASNQPQHF,TGTGCCAGCAGCGCCAAGCCGGGGGCGAGCAATCAGCCCCAGCATTTT
TRBJ2-1,13,TRBV6-1,many,-,CASRGSGAWEQFF,TGTGCCAGCAGGGGGTCGGGGGCCTGGGAGCAGTTCTTC
TRBJ2-7,11,TRBV20-1,few,-,CSARAGYEQYF,TGCAGTGCTAGAGCTGGGTACGAGCAGTACTTC
TRBJ2-7,14,TRBV9,-,TRBD2,CASSFGTSGSEQYF,TGTGCCAGCAGCTTCGGGACTAGCGGGAGCGAGCAGTACTTC
TRBJ2-3,13,TRBV24-1,-,-,CATSDQGSDTQYF,TGTGCCACCAGTGATCAGGGTTCCGATACGCAGTATTTT
TRBJ1-5,16,TRBV10-1,-,-,CASSESDPGGNQPQHF,TGCGCCAGCAGTGAGTCGGACCCCGGGGGCAATCAGCCCCAGCATTTT
TRBJ1-2,14,TRBV7-8,-,-,CASSPRGRNYGYTF,TGTGCCAGCAGCCCAAGGGGGAGGAACTATGGCTACACCTTC
TRBJ2-1,13,TRBV20-1,many,-,CSANEGPPNEQFF,TGCAGTGCCAACGAGGGCCCCCCCAATGAGCAGTTCTTC
TRBJ2-3,14,TRBV4-1,many,-,CASSQIQGTDTQYF,TGCGCCAGCAGCCAAATACAGGGCACAGATACGCAGTATTTT
TRBJ1-2,15,TRBV5-8,-,TRBD1,CASSHFSTGDYGYTF,TGTGCCAGCAGCCATTTTTCGACAGGGGACTATGGCTACACCTTC
TRBJ2-1,12,TRBV27,many,-,CASSLSGNEQFF,TGTGCCAGCAGTTTATCGGGGAATGAGCAGTTCTTC
TRBJ1-4,13,TRBV6-5,many,-,CASSRVVGEKLFF,TGTGCCAGCAGTCGGGTTGTAGGTGAAAAACTGTTTTTT
TRBJ2-5,14,TRBV19,many,-,CASGDSLRGETQYF,TGTGCCAGTGGCGACTCATTAAGGGGAGAGACCCAGTACTTC
TRBJ1-2,13,TRBV7-2,many,-,CASSTSGVGGYTF,TGTGCCAGCAGCACCTCAGGGGTGGGCGGCTACACCTTC
TRBJ1-2,16,TRBV7-9,many,TRBD1,CASSWNRDRGKDGYTF,TGTGCCAGCAGCTGGAACCGGGACAGGGGGAAGGATGGCTACACCTTC
TRBJ2-7,17,TRBV24-1,-,-,CATSEATRELPSYEQYF,TGTGCCACCAGTGAGGCTACTAGGGAGTTACCCTCCTACGAGCAGTACTTC
TRBJ1-1,15,TRBV19,few,-,CASSIASRPAPEAFF,TGTGCCAGTAGTATAGCCTCTCGACCCGCACCTGAAGCTTTCTTT
TRBJ2-7,14,TRBV20-1,-,-,CSAQIGLTSYEQYF,TGCAGTGCTCAGATTGGACTTACCTCCTACGAGCAGTACTTC
TRBJ1-1,14,TRBV27,few,-,CASSPRGTWTEAFF,TGTGCCAGCAGTCCGAGAGGGACGTGGACTGAAGCTTTCTTT
TRBJ2-3,17,TRBV5-4,-,-,CASSLGKGPSSTDTQYF,TGTGCCAGCAGCTTAGGAAAGGGGCCTTCAAGCACAGATACGCAGTATTTT
TRBJ1-2,16,TRBV20-1,-,-,CSARDHSLEFLHGYTF,TGCAGTGCTAGAGATCATAGTCTGGAGTTCTTGCATGGCTACACCTTC
TRBJ2-1,13,TRBV7-3,few,-,CASSWVVGNEQFF,TGTGCCAGCAGCTGGGTGGTGGGGAATGAGCAGTTCTTC
TRBJ1-1,14,TRBV25-1,-,TRBD1,CASSRTGDDTEAFF,TGTGCCAGCAGTAGGACAGGGGACGACACTGAAGCTTTCTTT
TRBJ1-4,16,TRBV5-1,many,-,CASSPTDIATNEKLFF,TGCGCCAGCAGCCCGACAGACATTGCAACTAATGAAAAACTGTTTTTT
TRBJ2-1,15,TRBV15,many,-,CATSPRAGPYNEQFF,TGTGCCACCTCCCCCAGGGCGGGCCCCTACAATGAGCAGTTCTTC
TRBJ2-7,14,TRBV19,-,TRBD1,CASRPGDRVYEQYF,TGTGCCAGTAGACCGGGGGACAGGGTCTACGAGCAGTACTTC
TRBJ2-6,15,TRBV19,-,-,CASREGGSGANVLTF,TGTGCCAGTAGGGAGGGGGGCTCTGGGGCCAACGTCCTGACTTTC